The clone carrying this TCR beta chain was seen only a few times. As yet, its antigen is unknown. The sample is drawn from a study of beta chain features in type 1 diabetes. Study findings and constraints: For Type 1 diabetes patients, all four CD4+ subsets carried TCRB CDR3s that were moderately but significantly shorter. Cells carrying high TCR expression could end up over-represented when cDNA is sequenced. TCRB repertoires of naive, central memory and Treg cells appeared more similar among patients than among healthy donors.

The whole isolated RNA underwent reverse transcription, so sequencing captured expressed TCRB transcripts. TCRdb's table, derived via immunoSEQ multiplex PCR, lists solely in-frame clones and lacks some. Counted here are some 270,000 clones, 11% occurring once; the ten biggest clones make up around 0.017%. The J segment lost 0 bases and the V segment lost 1 base, leaving 6 bases of the junction unmatched. This CDR3 region has 17 residues. CDR1 is MGHDK and CDR2 is SYGVNS in the germline V gene. CD4+ naive, central memory, regulatory and stem cell-like memory subsets were isolated by sorting on CD45RO/CCR7/CD25/CD127/CD95/CD27.

The chain joins TRBV25-1 to TRBJ2-3; TRBD2 aligns across 8 bases. The receptor comes from a man aged 25 to 40 with type 1 diabetes. The sequenced material came from naive CD4+ T cells from blood. CDR3 DNA sequence: TGTGCCAGCAGTGAATCTTATAGCGGGGCTAGCACAGATACGCAGTATTTT. Protein sequence: CASSESYSGASTDTQYF.